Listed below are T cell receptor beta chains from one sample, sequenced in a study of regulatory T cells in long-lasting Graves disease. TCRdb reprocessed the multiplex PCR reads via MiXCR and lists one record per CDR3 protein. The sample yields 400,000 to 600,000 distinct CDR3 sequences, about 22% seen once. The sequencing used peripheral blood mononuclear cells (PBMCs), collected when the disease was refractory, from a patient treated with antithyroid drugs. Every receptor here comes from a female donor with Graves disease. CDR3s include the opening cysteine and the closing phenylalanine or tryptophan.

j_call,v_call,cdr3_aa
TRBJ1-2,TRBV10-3,CATRDRDWIADVDGYTF
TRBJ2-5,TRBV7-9,CASSTNQGNQYF
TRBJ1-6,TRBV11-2,CASSPGPSSYNSPLHF
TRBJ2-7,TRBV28,CASSRASGNPSYEQYF
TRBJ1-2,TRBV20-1,CSATVREISYGYTF
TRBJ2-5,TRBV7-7,CASSLVLRGSQETQYF
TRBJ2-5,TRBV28,CASSFVLAEEETQYF
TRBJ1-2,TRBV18,CASSGQGEGYGYTF
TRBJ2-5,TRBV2,CASSHFGPFQETQYF
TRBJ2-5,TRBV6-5,CASSYRTSGMAQYF
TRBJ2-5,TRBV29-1,CSRRGGVGETQYF
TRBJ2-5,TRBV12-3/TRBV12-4,CASSFSGEETQYF
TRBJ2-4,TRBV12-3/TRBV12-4,CASSFGGLDIQYF
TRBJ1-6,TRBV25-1,CASSESVGVGNSPLHF
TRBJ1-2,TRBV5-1,CASRGTGNYGYTF
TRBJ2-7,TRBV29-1,CSVAWASSYEQYF
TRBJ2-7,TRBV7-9,CASSPGAAEQYF
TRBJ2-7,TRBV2,CASSGGAGRGGEQYF
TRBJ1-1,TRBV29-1,CSVHPWVGAEAFF
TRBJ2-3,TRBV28,CASSGSGTQYF
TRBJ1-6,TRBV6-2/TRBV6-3,CASRGTGELPLHF
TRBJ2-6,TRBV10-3,CAIRQDFSGANVLTF
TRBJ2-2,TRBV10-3,CAIKGGLDTGELFF
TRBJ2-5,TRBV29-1,CSVARGPETQYF
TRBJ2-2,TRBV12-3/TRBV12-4,CASSFAGRNTGELFF
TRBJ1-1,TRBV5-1,CASSLEPTTEAFF
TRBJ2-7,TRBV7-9,CASSFATSDRKTYEQYF
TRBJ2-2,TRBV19,CASMGRTNTGEPFF
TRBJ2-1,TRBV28,CASSLVGAEQFF
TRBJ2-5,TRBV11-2,CASRKGQQETQYF
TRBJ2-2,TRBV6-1,CPSSARQNTGELFF
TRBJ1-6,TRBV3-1,CASSDRSGNSPLHF
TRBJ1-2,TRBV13,CASSSSLGYGYTF
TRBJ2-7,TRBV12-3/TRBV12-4,CASSSQGAYEQYF
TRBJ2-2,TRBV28,CASRQTGMGGELFF
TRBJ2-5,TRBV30,CAWSTGAGAPETQYF
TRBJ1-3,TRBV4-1,CASSQEAANSGNTIYF
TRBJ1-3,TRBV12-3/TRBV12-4,CASSFIRAVSGNTIYF
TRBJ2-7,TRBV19,CASSPWVGADEQYF
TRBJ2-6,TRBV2,CASSDFRTGGLGGANVLTF
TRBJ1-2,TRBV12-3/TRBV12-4,CASSRQGTNYGYTF
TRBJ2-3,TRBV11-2,CASSILTDTQYF
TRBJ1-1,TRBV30,CAWSVSGGAFF
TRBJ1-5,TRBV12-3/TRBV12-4,CASSLASHYQPQHF
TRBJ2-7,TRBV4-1,CASSQDHREVSYEQYF
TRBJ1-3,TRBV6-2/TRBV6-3,CASSPRTGDGNTIYF
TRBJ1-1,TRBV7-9,CASSPRKGGTETFF
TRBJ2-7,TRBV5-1,CASSPNALGQAYEQYF
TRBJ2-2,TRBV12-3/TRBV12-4,CASSLEYSGRGSWTGELFF
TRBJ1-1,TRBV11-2,CASSLDPGLATEAFF
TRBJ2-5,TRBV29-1,CSAEGQQETQYF
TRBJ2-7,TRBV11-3,CASSLVAGEQYF
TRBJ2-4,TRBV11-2,CASSGYRVLRNIQYF
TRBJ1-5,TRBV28,CASSPAYSSNQPQHF
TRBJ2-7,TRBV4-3,CASSQDRGTPDEQYF
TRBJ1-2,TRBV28,CASSPLKGQGAIHYGYTF